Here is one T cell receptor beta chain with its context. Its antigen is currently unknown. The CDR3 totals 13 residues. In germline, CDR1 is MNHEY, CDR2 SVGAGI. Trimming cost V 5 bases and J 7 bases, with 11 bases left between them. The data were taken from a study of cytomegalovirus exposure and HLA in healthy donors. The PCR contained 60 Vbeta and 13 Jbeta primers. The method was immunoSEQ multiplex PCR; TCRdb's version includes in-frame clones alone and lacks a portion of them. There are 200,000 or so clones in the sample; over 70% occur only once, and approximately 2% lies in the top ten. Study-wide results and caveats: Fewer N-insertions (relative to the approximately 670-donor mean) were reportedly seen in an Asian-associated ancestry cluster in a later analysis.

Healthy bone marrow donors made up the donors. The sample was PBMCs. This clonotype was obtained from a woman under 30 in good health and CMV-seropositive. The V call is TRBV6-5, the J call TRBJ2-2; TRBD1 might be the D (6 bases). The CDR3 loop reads CASSRDNYGELFF. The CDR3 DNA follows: TGTGCCAGCAGTAGGGACAATTACGGGGAGCTGTTTTTT.